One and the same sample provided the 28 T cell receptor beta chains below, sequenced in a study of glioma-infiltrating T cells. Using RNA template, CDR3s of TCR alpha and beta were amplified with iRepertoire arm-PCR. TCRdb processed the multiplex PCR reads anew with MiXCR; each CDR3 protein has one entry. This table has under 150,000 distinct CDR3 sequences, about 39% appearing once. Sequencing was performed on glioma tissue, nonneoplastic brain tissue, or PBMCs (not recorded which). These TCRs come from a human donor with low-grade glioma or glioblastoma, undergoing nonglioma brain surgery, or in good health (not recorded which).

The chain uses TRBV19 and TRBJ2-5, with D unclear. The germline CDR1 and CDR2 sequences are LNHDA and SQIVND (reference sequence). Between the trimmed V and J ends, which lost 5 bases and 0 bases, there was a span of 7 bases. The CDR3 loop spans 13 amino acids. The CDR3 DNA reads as TGTGCCAGTAGTGGTCGGTACCAAGAGACCCAGTACTTC. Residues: CASSGRYQETQYF.

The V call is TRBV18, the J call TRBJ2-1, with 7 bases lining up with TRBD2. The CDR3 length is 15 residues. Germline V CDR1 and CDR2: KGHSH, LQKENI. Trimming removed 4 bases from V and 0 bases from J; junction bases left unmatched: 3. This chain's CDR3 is CASSRTRTSYNEQFF. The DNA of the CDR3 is TGTGCCAGCTCACGGACTAGAACCTCCTACAATGAGCAGTTCTTC.

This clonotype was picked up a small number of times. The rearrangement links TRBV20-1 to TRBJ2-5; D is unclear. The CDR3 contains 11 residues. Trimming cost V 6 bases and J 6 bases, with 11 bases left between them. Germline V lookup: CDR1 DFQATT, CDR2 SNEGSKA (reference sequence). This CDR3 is CSAPLGKTQYF. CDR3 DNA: TGCAGTGCCCCTCTAGGAAAGACCCAGTACTTC.

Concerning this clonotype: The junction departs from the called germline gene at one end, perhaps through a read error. CDR3: CASRKEGTSSDSPLNF. CDR3 nucleotide sequence: TGCGCCAGCAGAAAAGAGGGGACCAGCTCTGATTCACCCCTCAACTTT. The chain couples TRBV10-2 to TRBJ1-6; possibly TRBD1 for D (5 bases). The germline V gene has CDR1 WSHSY and CDR2 SAAADI. There are 16 residues in the CDR3.

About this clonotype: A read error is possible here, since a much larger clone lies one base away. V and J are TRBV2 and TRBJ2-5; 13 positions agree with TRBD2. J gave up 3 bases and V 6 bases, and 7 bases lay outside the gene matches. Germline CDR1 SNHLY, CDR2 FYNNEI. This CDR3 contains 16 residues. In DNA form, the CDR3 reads TGTGCCAGCAGCGTGACTAGCGGGGGGCCTGAAGAGACCCAGTACTTC. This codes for CASSVTSGGPEETQYF.

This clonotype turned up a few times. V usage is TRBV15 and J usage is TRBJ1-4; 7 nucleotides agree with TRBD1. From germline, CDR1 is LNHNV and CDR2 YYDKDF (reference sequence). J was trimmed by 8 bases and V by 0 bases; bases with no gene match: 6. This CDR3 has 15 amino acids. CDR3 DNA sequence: TGTGCCACCAGCAGAGAGACAGGGTCCGAGGAAAAACTGTTTTTT. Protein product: CATSRETGSEEKLFF.

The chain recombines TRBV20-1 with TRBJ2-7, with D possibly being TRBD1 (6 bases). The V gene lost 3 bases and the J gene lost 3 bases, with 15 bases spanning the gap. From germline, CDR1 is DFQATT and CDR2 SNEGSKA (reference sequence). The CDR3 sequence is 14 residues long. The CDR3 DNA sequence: TGCAGTGCTAGTGGTCAGGGGTTCCTCTACGAGCAGTACTTC. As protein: CSASGQGFLYEQYF.

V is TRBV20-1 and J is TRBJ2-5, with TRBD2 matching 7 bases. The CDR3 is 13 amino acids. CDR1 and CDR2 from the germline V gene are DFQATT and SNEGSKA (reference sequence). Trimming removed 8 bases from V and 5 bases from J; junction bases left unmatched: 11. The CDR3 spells CSPYSGAGETQYF. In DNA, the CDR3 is TGCAGTCCCTACAGCGGGGCAGGGGAGACCCAGTACTTC.

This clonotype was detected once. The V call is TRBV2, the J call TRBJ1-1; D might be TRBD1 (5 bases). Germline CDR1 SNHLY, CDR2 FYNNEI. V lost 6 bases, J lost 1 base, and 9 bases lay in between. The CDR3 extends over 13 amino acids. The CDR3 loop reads CASRVQGNTEAFF. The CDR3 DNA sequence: TGTGCCAGCAGAGTTCAGGGGAACACTGAAGCTTTCTTT.

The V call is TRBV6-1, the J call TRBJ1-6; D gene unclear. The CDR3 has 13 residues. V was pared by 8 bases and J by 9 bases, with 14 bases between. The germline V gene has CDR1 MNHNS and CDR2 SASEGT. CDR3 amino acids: CASPEVLGSPLHF. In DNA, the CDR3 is TGTGCCAGCCCCGAGGTTTTAGGTTCACCCCTCCACTTT.

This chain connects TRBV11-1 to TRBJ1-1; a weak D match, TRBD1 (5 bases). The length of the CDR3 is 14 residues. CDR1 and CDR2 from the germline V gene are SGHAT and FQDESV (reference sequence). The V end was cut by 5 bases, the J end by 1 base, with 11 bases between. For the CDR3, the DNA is TGTGCCAGCAGCAGAGGGACGGAGAACACTGAAGCTTTCTTT. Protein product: CASSRGTENTEAFF.

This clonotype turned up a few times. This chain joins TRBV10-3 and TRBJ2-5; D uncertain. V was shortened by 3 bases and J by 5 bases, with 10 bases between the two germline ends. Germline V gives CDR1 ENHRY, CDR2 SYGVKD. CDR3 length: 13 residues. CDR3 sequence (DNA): TGTGCCATCAGTGACGGCAAGCCGGAGACCCAGTACTTC. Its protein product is CAISDGKPETQYF.

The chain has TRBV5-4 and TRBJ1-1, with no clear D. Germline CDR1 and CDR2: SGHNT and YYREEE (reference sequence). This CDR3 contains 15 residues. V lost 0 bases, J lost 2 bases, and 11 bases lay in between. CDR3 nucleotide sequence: TGTGCCAGCAGCTTGGCCAACGAGGACAACACTGAAGCTTTCTTT. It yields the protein CASSLANEDNTEAFF.

The CDR3 region has the DNA TGTGCCAGCAGTTTTAAGGCCCACACTGAAGCTTTCTTT. This sequence encodes CASSFKAHTEAFF. The chain couples TRBV27 to TRBJ1-1; D is ambiguous. The CDR3 totals 13 residues. V was shortened by 3 bases and J by 3 bases, with 8 bases between the two germline ends. Looked up from germline, CDR1 is MNHEY and CDR2 is SMNVEV (reference sequence).

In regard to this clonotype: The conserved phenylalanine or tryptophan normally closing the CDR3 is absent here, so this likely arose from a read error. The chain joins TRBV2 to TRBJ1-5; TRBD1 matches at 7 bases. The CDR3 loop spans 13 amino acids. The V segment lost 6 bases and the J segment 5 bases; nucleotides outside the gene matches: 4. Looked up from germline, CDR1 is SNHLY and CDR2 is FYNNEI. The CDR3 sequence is CASSQQGHQPQHS. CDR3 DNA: TGTGCCAGCAGCCAACAGGGGCATCAGCCCCAGCATTCT.

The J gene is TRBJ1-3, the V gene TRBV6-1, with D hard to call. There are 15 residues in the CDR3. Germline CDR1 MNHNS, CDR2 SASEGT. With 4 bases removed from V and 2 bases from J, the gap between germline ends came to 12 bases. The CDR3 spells CASSARESPGNTIYF. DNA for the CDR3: TGTGCCAGCAGTGCGCGGGAGAGTCCTGGAAACACCATATATTTT.

The CDR3 loop is CASSQWTSSGGTANTQYF. The DNA of the CDR3 is TGCGCCAGCAGCCAATGGACGTCTAGCGGGGGGACAGCAAATACGCAGTATTTT. The chain couples TRBV4-1 to TRBJ2-3; 11 bases match TRBD2. Looked up from germline, CDR1 is MGHRA and CDR2 is YSYEKL. The CDR3 runs 18 residues. The trim removed 2 bases at V and 7 bases at J, leaving 14 bases unmatched.

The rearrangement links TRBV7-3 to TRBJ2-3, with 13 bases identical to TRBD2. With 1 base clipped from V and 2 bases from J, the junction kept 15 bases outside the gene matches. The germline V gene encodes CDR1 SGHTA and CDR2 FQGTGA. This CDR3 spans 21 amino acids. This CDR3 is CASSLRGLWTSGSADTDTQYF. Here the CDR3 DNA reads TGTGCCAGCAGCTTAAGAGGGTTGTGGACTAGCGGGAGTGCCGACACAGATACGCAGTATTTT.

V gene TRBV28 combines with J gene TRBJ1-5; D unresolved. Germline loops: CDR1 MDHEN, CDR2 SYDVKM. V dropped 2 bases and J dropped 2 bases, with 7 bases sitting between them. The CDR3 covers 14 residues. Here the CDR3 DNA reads TGTGCCAGCAGTTTAATCCAGGGCAATCAGCCCCAGCATTTT. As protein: CASSLIQGNQPQHF.

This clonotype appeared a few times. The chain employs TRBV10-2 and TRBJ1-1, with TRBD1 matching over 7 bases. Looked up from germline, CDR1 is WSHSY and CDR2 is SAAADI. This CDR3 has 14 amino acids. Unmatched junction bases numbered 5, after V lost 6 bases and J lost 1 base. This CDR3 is CASRMTGTNTEAFF. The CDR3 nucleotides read TGCGCCAGCAGAATGACAGGGACGAACACTGAAGCTTTCTTT.

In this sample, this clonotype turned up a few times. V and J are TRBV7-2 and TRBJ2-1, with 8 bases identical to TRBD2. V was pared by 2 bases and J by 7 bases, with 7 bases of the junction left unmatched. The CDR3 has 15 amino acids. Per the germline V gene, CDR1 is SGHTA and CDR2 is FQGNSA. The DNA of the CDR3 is TGTGCCAGCAGCTTATGGGCTAGCGGGTCAAATGAGCAGTTCTTC. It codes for CASSLWASGSNEQFF.

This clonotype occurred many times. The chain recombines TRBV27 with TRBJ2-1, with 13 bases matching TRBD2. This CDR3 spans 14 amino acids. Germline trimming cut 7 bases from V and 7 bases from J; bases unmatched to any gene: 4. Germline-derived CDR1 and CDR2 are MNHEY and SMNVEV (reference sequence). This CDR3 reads CASKTGLAGNEQFF. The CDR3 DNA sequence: TGTGCCAGCAAGACGGGACTAGCGGGAAATGAGCAGTTCTTC.

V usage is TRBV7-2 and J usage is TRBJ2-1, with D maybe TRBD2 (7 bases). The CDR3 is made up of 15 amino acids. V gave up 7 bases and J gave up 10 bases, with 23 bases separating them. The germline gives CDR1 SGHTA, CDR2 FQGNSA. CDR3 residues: CASTPMPSGGHEQFF. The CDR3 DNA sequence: TGTGCCAGCACCCCGATGCCCTCGGGGGGACACGAGCAGTTCTTC. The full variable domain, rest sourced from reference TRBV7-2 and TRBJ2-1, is GAGVSQSPSNKVTEKGKDVELRCDPISGHTALYWYRQSLGQGLEFLIYFQGNSAPDKSGLPSDRFSAERTGGSVSTLTIQRTQQEDSAVYLCASTPMPSGGHEQFFGPGTRLTVL.

CDR3 nucleotides: TGTGCCAGCAGCTTGCAGTGGAGTGAGACAGATACGCAGTATTTT. This sequence encodes CASSLQWSETDTQYF. V and J are TRBV7-2 and TRBJ2-3; D unresolved. The V and J ends lost 3 bases and 3 bases respectively, with 13 bases between them. The V gene's germline CDR1 is SGHTA and CDR2 FQGNSA. This CDR3 is built from 15 residues. Combining the CDR3 with reference TRBV7-2 and TRBJ2-3 gives the whole variable domain GAGVSQSPSNKVTEKGKDVELRCDPISGHTALYWYRQSLGQGLEFLIYFQGNSAPDKSGLPSDRFSAERTGGSVSTLTIQRTQQEDSAVYLCASSLQWSETDTQYFGPGTRLTVL.

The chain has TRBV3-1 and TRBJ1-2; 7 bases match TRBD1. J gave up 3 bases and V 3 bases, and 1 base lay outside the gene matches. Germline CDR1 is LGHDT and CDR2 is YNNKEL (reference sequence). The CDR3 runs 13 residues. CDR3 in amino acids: CASSQGQYYGYTF. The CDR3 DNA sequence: TGTGCCAGCAGCCAGGGACAGTACTATGGCTACACCTTC.

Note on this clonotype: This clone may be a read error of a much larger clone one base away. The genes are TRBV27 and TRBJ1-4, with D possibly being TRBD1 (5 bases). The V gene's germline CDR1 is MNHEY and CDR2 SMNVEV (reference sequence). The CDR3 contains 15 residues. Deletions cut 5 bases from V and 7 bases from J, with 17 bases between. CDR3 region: CASSDDRTWTEKLFF. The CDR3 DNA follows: TGTGCCAGCAGTGATGATAGGACATGGACTGAAAAACTGTTTTTT.

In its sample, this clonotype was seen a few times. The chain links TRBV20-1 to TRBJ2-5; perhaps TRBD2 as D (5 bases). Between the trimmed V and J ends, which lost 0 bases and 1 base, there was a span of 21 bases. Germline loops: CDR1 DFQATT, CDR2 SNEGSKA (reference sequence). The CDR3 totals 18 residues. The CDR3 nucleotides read TGCAGTGCTAGAGAAAGCTCTGCGGCCCTGAGGGTCCAAGAGACCCAGTACTTC. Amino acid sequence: CSARESSAALRVQETQYF.

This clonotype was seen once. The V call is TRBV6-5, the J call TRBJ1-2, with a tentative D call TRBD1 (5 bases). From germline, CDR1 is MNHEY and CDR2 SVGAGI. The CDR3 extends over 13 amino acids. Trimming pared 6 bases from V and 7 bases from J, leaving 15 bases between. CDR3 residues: CASRLNRLSGYTF. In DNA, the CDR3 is TGTGCCAGCAGGCTAAACAGGCTCAGTGGCTACACCTTC.